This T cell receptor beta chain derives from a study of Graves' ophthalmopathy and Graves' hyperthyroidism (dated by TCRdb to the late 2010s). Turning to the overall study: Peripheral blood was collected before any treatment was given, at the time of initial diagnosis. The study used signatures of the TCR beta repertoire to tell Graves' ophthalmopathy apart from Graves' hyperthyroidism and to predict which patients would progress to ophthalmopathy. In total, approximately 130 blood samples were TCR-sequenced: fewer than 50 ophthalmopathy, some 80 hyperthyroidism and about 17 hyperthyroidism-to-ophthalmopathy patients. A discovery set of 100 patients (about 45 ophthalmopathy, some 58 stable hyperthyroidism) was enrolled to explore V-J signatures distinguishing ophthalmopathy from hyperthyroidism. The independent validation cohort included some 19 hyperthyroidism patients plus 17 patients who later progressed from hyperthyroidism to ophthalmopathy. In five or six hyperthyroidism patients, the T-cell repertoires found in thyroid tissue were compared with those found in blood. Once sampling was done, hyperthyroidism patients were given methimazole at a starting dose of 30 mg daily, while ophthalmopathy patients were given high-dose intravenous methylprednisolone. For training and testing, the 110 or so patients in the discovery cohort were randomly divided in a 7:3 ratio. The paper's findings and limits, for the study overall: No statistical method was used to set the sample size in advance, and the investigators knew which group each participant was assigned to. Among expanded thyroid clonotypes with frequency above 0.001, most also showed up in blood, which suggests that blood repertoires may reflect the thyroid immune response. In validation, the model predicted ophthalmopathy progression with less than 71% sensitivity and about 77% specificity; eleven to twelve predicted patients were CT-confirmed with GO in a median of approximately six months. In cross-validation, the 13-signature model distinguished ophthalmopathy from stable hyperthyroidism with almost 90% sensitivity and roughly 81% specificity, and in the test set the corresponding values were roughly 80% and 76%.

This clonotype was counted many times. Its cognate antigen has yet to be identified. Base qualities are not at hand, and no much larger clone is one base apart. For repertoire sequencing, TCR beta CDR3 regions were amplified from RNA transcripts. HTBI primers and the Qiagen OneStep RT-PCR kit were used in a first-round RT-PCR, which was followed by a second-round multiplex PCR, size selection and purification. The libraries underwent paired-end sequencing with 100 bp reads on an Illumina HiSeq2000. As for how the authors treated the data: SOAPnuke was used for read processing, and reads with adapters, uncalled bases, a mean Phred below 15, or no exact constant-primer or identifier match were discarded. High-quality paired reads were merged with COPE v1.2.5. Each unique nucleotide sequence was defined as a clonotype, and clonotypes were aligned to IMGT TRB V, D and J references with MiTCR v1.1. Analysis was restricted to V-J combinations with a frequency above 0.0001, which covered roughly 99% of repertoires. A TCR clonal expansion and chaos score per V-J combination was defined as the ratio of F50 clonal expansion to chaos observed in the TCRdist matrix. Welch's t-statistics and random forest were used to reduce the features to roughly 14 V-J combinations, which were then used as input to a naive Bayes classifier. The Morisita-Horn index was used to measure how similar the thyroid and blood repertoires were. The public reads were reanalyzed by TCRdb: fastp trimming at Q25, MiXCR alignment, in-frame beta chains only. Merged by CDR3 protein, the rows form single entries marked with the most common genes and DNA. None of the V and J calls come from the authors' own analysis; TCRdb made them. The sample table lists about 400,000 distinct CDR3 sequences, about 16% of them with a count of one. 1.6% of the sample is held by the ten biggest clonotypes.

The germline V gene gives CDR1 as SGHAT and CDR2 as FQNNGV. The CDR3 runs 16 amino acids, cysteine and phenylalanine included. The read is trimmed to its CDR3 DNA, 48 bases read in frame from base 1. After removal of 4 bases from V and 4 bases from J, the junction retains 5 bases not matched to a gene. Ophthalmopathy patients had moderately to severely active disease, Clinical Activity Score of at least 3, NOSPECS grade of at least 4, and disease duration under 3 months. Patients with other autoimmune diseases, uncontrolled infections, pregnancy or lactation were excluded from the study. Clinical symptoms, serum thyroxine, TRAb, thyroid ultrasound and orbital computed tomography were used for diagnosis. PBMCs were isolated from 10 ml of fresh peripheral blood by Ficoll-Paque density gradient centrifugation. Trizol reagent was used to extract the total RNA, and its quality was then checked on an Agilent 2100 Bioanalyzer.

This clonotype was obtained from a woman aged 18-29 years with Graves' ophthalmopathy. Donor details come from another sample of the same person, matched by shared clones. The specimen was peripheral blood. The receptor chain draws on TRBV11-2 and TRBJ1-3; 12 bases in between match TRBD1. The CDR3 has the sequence CASSSVGTGGGNTIYF. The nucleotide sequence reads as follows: TGTGCCAGCAGCTCTGTGGGGACAGGGGGCGGAAACACCATATATTTT.